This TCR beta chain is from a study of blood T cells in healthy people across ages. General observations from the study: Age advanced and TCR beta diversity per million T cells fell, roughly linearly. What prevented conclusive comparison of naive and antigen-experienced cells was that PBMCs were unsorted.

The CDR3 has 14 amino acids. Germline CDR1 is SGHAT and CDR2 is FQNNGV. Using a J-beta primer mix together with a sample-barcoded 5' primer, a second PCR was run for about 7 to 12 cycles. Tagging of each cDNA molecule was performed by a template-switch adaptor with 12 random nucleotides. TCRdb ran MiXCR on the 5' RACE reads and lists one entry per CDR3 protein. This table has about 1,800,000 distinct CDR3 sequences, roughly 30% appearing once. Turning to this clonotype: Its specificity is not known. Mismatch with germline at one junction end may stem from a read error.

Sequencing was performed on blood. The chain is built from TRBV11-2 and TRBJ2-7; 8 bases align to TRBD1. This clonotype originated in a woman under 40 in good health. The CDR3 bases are TGTGCCGGCAGCCGCGGGACAGGAGCATACGAGCAGTACTTC. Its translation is CAGSRGTGAYEQYF.